The 23 T cell receptor beta chains reported below all come from one sample, sequenced in a study of tumor-infiltrating lymphocytes in primary liver carcinoma. Co-extraction of RNA and DNA was performed on 20-30 mg of unsorted bulk tissue. The template, around 520 ng total RNA, yielded TCR beta cDNA made with a constant-region primer. It was through three nested multiplex PCR rounds of slightly modified ARM-PCR that TCR beta libraries arose. TRBV1-TRBV30 forward and Cbeta reverse primers drove the first two roughly 10-cycle rounds. From the multiplex PCR reads, TCRdb called clonotypes with MiXCR, one entry per CDR3 protein. The top ten clones hold 30% to 40% of a sample with about 64,000 distinct CDR3 sequences, 71% of them seen once. Sequencing was done on a sample of liver tumor tissue from sampling region 4. The subset here: tumor region T4, right-lateral pole. Source of these receptors: a middle-aged man with primary liver carcinoma and hepatitis B virus infection.

The gene calls are TRBV4-2 and TRBJ2-1; unclear D gene. Trimming removed 0 bases from V and 2 bases from J, with 11 bases in between. CDR3 length: 16 amino acids. The germline gives CDR1 LGHNA, CDR2 YNFKEQ. CDR3 protein: CASSQETGWAYNEQFF. The CDR3 region has the DNA TGTGCCAGCAGCCAAGAGACGGGCTGGGCCTACAATGAGCAGTTCTTC.

This chain uses TRBV29-1 with TRBJ2-1; TRBD1 aligns across 9 bases. Germline V lookup: CDR1 SQVTM, CDR2 ANQGSEA. J lost 8 bases, V lost 5 bases, and 10 bases had no gene match. This CDR3 has 14 amino acids. CDR3 DNA sequence: TGCAGCGTTCTTGGACAGGGGACGTACGATGAGCAGTTCTTC. It encodes CSVLGQGTYDEQFF.

Worth noting for this clonotype: A junction boundary mismatches the germline segment, possibly from a read error. The chain carries TRBV6-5 and TRBJ2-7; 7 nucleotides align to TRBD2. CDR3 length: 15 residues. Germline CDR1 is MNHEY and CDR2 is SVGAGI. The CDR3 DNA is TGTGCCAACAGAAAAAAACCGGGAGGCTCCTACGAGCAGTATTTC. Protein sequence: CANRKKPGGSYEQYF.

Ten or more counts support this clonotype. A junction end diverges from the germline sequence, so it may reflect a read error. In DNA form, the CDR3 reads TGTGTCAGCAGCCCTAAGGGCCCGTTTGATACGCAGTATTTT. It codes for CVSSPKGPFDTQYF. The chain uses TRBV11-1 and TRBJ2-3, with D hard to call. Germline V gene sequence: CDR1 SGHAT, CDR2 FQDESV (reference sequence). This CDR3 contains 14 residues.

This clonotype showed up just once. Sequence at one end of the junction differs from germline and may be a read error. V and J are TRBV11-3 and TRBJ1-5; D is unresolved. CDR3 length: 15 residues. Germline V gene data show CDR1 as SGHNT and CDR2 as YENEEA. CDR3 bases: TGTGCCAGCAGCTTAGATCTGGGTGTGGCTCAGCCCCACCATTTT. It codes for CASSLDLGVAQPHHF.

The table lists this clonotype with a count of one. With a much larger clone just one base away, this may be a read error. This chain uses TRBV11-3 with TRBJ2-3; D gene unclear. This CDR3 comprises 13 residues. Germline lookup yields CDR1 SGHNT and CDR2 YENEEA. In DNA form, the CDR3 reads TGTGCCATCAGCCAAATAAGCACAGATACGCAGTATTTT. Translating it yields CAISQISTDTQYF.

Worth noting for this clonotype: One junction end disagrees with the germline gene, perhaps due to a read error. The chain joins TRBV24-1 to TRBJ2-2; D may be TRBD2 (5 bases). This CDR3 region has 13 residues. CDR1 is KGHDR, CDR2 SFDVKD, per germline. This CDR3 is CAVHSPNTGVLFF. As DNA, the CDR3 is TGTGCCGTCCATTCCCCGAACACCGGGGTGCTGTTTTTT.

This chain links TRBV6-6 with TRBJ2-3; weak D call: TRBD2 (5 bases). This CDR3 has 16 residues. The germline V and J ends were trimmed by 10 bases and 2 bases, with 22 bases remaining between them. Germline V gene lookup returns CDR1 MNHNY and CDR2 SVGAGI (reference sequence). The CDR3, as DNA: TGTGCCAACACTCACATCGCGGGTGGAGTCACAGATACGCAGTATTTT. Residues: CANTHIAGGVTDTQYF.

The V call is TRBV7-2, the J call TRBJ2-5, with D possibly being TRBD1 (8 bases). V was shortened by 5 bases and J by 4 bases, with 17 bases between the two germline ends. Per germline, CDR1 SGHTA and CDR2 FQGNSA. This CDR3 comprises 15 residues. This CDR3 reads CASSHGQGGGETQYF. CDR3 bases: TGTGCCAGCAGCCATGGACAGGGCGGGGGAGAGACCCAGTACTTC.

This clonotype was seen once. This chain connects TRBV6-5 to TRBJ2-3; maybe TRBD1 (6 bases). The V and J ends lost 6 bases and 3 bases respectively, with 10 bases between them. The length of the CDR3 is 13 residues. Germline CDR1 and CDR2: MNHEY and SVGAGI. CDR3 residues: CASRTGVTDTQYF. Written as DNA, the CDR3 is TGTGCCAGCAGGACAGGTGTTACAGATACGCAGTATTTT.

On this clonotype: A much larger clonotype is one base distant, so this may be a read error. The chain combines TRBV11-2 with TRBJ2-5; no clear D gene. The CDR3 is 15 amino acids. Germline-derived CDR1 and CDR2 are SGHAT and FQNNGV. Trimming removed 5 bases at V and 5 bases at J, with 18 bases between. This chain's CDR3 is CASSGWSSGAETQYF. DNA for the CDR3: TGTGCCAGCAGCGGGTGGAGCTCCGGAGCGGAGACCCAGTACTTC. Variable domain in full (rest from reference TRBV11-2 and TRBJ2-5): EAGVAQSPRYKIIEKRQSVAFWCNPISGHATLYWYQQILGQGPKLLIQFQNNGVVDDSQLPKDRFSAERLKGVDSTLKIQPAKLEDSAVYLCASSGWSSGAETQYFGPGTRLLVL.

With regard to this clonotype: Being one base from a much bigger clone, this may be a read error. The chain is built from TRBV11-2 and TRBJ1-6; D ambiguous. CDR1 is SGHAT and CDR2 is FQNNGV in the germline V gene. The CDR3 runs 16 residues. Trimming took off 3 bases at V and 7 bases at J, with 16 bases between the two ends. CDR3 protein: CASSFAAGIANSPLHF. In DNA, the CDR3 is TGTGCCAGCAGCTTCGCCGCCGGGATAGCGAATTCACCCCTCCACTTT.

The V and J genes are TRBV29-1 and TRBJ2-2, with D maybe TRBD2 (5 bases). The CDR3 has 15 residues. Germline V lookup: CDR1 SQVTM, CDR2 ANQGSEA. Deletions cut 4 bases from V and 6 bases from J, with 18 bases between. CDR3: CSVAGSVGRAGELFF. Here the CDR3 DNA reads TGCAGCGTTGCGGGGAGTGTAGGGCGAGCCGGGGAGCTGTTTTTT.

This clonotype was recorded only once. A much larger clone sits a single nucleotide away, making a read error possible. This chain uses TRBV7-3 with TRBJ1-1; D might be TRBD1 (6 bases). CDR3 length: 13 residues. Germline V gene data show CDR1 as SGHTA and CDR2 as FQGTGA. The DNA for the CDR3 is TGTGCCAGCAGTAGGCAGGGGAACACTGAAGCTTCCTTT. Translated, it gives CASSRQGNTEASF.

About this clonotype itself: The CDR3 carries no conserved terminal phenylalanine or tryptophan, so it likely arises from a read error. This chain uses TRBV4-1 with TRBJ2-1; tentative D call: TRBD2 (6 bases). Germline CDR1 is MGHRA and CDR2 is YSYEKL. V shed 3 bases and J shed 4 bases, with 19 bases lying between them. The length of the CDR3 is 17 residues. This chain's CDR3 is CASSQHPGLRGYNEQFL. Here the CDR3 DNA reads TGCGCCAGCAGCCAGCATCCGGGACTCCGAGGATACAATGAGCAGTTCCTC.

This clonotype was detected ten times or more. The genes are TRBV7-9 and TRBJ2-7, with a possible D match to TRBD1 (6 bases). The V end lost 2 bases, the J end lost 6 bases, and 8 bases lay between the germline ends. Germline-derived CDR1 and CDR2 are SEHNR and FQNEAQ (reference sequence). The CDR3 is made up of 12 amino acids. This CDR3 reads CASSLRGGEQYF. The CDR3, as DNA: TGTGCCAGCAGCTTACGAGGGGGCGAGCAGTACTTC.

Comment on this clonotype: At one of its ends the junction is not consistent with the germline gene, which may arise from a read error. The J gene is TRBJ2-7, the V gene TRBV5-1; D possibly corresponds to TRBD2 (6 bases). The CDR3 covers 15 residues. Germline V gene data show CDR1 as SGHRS and CDR2 as YFSETQ. The CDR3 DNA sequence: TGCGCCATCAGCTCCACATCGGGGGACGCTTTCGAGCAGTACTTC. It yields the protein CAISSTSGDAFEQYF.

About this clonotype itself: A much larger clone differs by one base, so this may be a read error. V gene TRBV13 combines with J gene TRBJ1-5; D is unresolved. Germline-derived CDR1 and CDR2 are PRHDT and FYEKMQ (reference sequence). The CDR3 spans 14 residues. Between the trimmed V and J ends, which lost 0 bases and 0 bases, there was a span of 3 bases. CDR3 protein: CASSLGASNQPQHF. CDR3 sequence (DNA): TGTGCCAGCAGCTTAGGCGCTAGCAATCAGCCCCAGCATTTT.

Comments on this clonotype: At one end the junction does not follow the germline gene, possibly because of a read error. V and J are TRBV11-2 and TRBJ2-7; 7 nucleotides match TRBD2. Germline loops: CDR1 SGHAT, CDR2 FQNNGV. This CDR3 spans 13 amino acids. CDR3 sequence: CVSSFGGASGQYF. The CDR3 DNA reads TGTGTCAGCAGCTTCGGAGGGGCTAGCGGACAGTACTTC. The complete variable domain, with remaining parts taken from reference TRBV11-2 and TRBJ2-7, reads EAGVAQSPRYKIIEKRQSVAFWCNPISGHATLYWYQQILGQGPKLLIQFQNNGVVDDSQLPKDRFSAERLKGVDSTLKIQPAKLEDSAVYLCVSSFGGASGQYFGPGTRLTVT.

The sample holds a few counts of this clonotype. V gene TRBV6-6 combines with J gene TRBJ2-7; no reliable D call. V was pared by 6 bases and J by 2 bases, with 5 bases between. CDR1 and CDR2 (germline): MNHNY, SVGAGI (reference sequence). The CDR3 has 11 residues. The CDR3 is CASRRAYEQYF. Here the CDR3 DNA reads TGTGCCAGCAGGAGAGCCTACGAGCAGTACTTC.

The chain carries TRBV30 and TRBJ2-2; the D is unclear. CDR3 length: 15 amino acids. V was shortened by 2 bases and J by 9 bases, with 19 bases between the two germline ends. The germline V gene has CDR1 GTSNPN and CDR2 SVGIG (reference sequence). The CDR3 sequence is CAWSIANSATWELFF. The DNA for the CDR3 is TGTGCCTGGAGTATCGCGAACTCCGCGACCTGGGAGCTGTTTTTT.

This clonotype was seen many times. V usage is TRBV6-6 and J usage is TRBJ1-5; TRBD1 agrees at 8 bases. This CDR3 is 17 amino acids long. CDR1 is MNHNY and CDR2 is SVGAGI in the germline V gene (reference sequence). V trimming: 4 bases; J trimming: 0 bases; junction bases outside the gene matches: 8. CDR3 DNA: TGTGCCAGCAGTTGGGTTCAGGGGGCGGATAGCAATCAGCCCCAGCATTTT. It encodes CASSWVQGADSNQPQHF.

The genes are TRBV11-2 and TRBJ2-1, with D possibly matching TRBD1 (5 bases). Per germline, CDR1 SGHAT and CDR2 FQNNGV. V lost 5 bases and J 16 bases, leaving 24 bases between the germline ends. CDR3 length: 14 residues. The CDR3 spells CASSIYRLVSEQFF. The CDR3 DNA sequence: TGTGCCAGCAGCATATACAGGCTGGTTAGTGAACAATTCTTC.